This passage covers 6 T cell receptor beta chains from one sample sequenced in a study of T cells expressing NK-cell markers. For each CDR3 protein, TCRdb gives one entry from its re-call of the 5' RACE reads, without DNA. The sample has 350,000 to 500,000 distinct CDR3 sequences, and its top ten clones hold about 7.1%. Sequencing was carried out using blood T cells: a sorted CD56 or NKG2C T cell subset, CD4+ or CD8+ T cells, or bulk PBMC T cells (not recorded which). These receptors came from a woman between 18 and 75 years old in good health.

J is TRBJ2-2 and V is TRBV14. Germline CDR1 and CDR2: SGHDN and FVKESK. The CDR3 contains 13 residues. The CDR3 reads CASSPIPTGELFF. Drawing the rest from reference TRBV14 and TRBJ2-2, the complete variable domain is EAGVTQFPSHSVIEKGQTVTLRCDPISGHDNLYWYRRVMGKEIKFLLHFVKESKQDESGMPNNRFLAERTGGTYSTLKVQPAELEDSGVYFCASSPIPTGELFFGEGSRLTVL.

The rearrangement links TRBV13 to TRBJ1-6; TCRdb designates TRBD1, a call that cannot be tested without DNA. The CDR3 sequence is 16 residues long. CDR1 is PRHDT and CDR2 is FYEKMQ in the germline V gene (reference sequence). This chain's CDR3 is CASSQTGSSYNSPLHF.

The chain has TRBV18 and TRBJ1-1. This CDR3 spans 16 amino acids. Per the germline V gene, CDR1 is KGHSH and CDR2 is LQKENI. The CDR3 is CASSPQKGFGNTEAFF.

The rearrangement links TRBV20-1 to TRBJ2-7; TCRdb picks TRBD1, but there is no DNA to check that call. The CDR3 is 14 amino acids. CDR1 and CDR2 (germline): DFQATT, SNEGSKA (reference sequence). CDR3 amino acids: CSAPDRGHNYEQYF.

The CDR3 here is CSVALDRASYEQYF. The chain carries TRBV29-1 and TRBJ2-7; TCRdb indicates TRBD1, and absent DNA this call remains unverified. The CDR3 length is 14 residues. Germline V lookup: CDR1 SQVTM, CDR2 ANQGSEA.

The chain employs TRBV6-2 or TRBV6-3 and TRBJ2-1; TCRdb's D gene call, TRBD2, goes unchecked for lack of DNA. Germline-derived CDR1 and CDR2 are MNHEY and SVGEGT. The CDR3 has 14 amino acids. The CDR3 protein is CASSYPSHRLKQFF.